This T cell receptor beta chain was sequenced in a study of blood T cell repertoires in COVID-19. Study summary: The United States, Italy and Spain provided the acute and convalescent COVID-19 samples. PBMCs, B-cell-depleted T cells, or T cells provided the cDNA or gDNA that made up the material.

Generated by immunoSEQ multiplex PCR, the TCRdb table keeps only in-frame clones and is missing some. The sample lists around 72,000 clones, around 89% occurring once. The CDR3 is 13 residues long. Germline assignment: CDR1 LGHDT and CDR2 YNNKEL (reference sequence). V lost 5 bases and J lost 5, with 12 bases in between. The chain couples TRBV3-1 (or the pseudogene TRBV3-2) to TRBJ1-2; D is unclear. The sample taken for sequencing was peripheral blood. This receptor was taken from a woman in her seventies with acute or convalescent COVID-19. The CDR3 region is CASSNGGVYGYTF. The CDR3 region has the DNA TGTGCCAGCAGCAATGGTGGAGTGTATGGCTACACCTTC.